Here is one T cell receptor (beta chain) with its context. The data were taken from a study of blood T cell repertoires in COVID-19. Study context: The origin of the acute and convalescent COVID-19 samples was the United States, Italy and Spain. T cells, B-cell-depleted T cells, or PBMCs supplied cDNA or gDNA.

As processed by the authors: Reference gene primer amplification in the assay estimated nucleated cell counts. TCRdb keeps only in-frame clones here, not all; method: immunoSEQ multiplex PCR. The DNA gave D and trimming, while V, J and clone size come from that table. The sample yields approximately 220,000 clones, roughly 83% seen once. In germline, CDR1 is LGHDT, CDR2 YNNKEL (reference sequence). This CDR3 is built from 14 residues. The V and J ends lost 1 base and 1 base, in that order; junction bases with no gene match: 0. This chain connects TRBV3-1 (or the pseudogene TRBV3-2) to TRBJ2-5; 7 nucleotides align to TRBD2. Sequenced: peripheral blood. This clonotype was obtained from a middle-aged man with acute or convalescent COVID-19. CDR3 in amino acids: CASSQASGQETQYF. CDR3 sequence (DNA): TGTGCCAGCAGCCAAGCTAGCGGCCAAGAGACCCAGTACTTC.